The present entry profiles one TCR beta chain with its context. What it binds is unknown. The entry originates in a study of vaccination and CD4 T cells after COVID-19. Background on the study: Two-dose vaccination with either BNT162b2 or mRNA-1273 was given to participants. Overlapping spike peptides from SARS-CoV-2, HCoV-NL63, HCoV-OC43 and HCoV-229E served to stimulate the cells.

Treatment: roughly 10-day PBMC culture with coronavirus spike peptide pools or control peptides (ViraFEST assay). The ViraFEST method relied on peptide pools to expand antigen-specific T cells, followed by TCR sequencing. The V end was cut by 7 bases, the J end by 4 bases, with 13 bases between. From germline, CDR1 is DFQATT and CDR2 SNEGSKA (reference sequence). The CDR3 covers 12 residues. Cultured CD4+ T cell DNA was sequenced using the Oncomine TCR Beta short-read assay. Via MiXCR, TCRdb re-called the PCR reads, giving one row per CDR3 protein. This table holds about 11,000 distinct CDR3 sequences, around 67% found once.

The source of this sequence is a human donor who had recovered from COVID-19. The chain carries TRBV20-1 and TRBJ1-1, with no clear D. Sequenced input: CD4+ T cells from blood, cultured in vitro. The CDR3 loop is CSVPFGRTEAFF. CDR3 DNA: TGCAGTGTCCCGTTCGGCCGCACTGAAGCTTTCTTT.